The sequence of this T cell receptor beta chain was determined in a study of T-cell reconstitution after alpha-beta-depleted transplantation in children. General study results and limits: Several hundred expanded graft clones reportedly gave rise to the alpha-beta T cells present about two months after transplant. Surviving recipient T cells and intrathymic progenitors accounted for some patients' high TCRbeta diversity at day 60.

A TCRbeta library incorporating unique molecular identifiers was prepared. TCRdb fed the PCR reads into MiXCR, producing one record per CDR3 protein. The sample has some 840,000 distinct CDR3 sequences, 15% to 20% seen once; the top ten hold 5%. This clonotype has at least ten counts. The antigen remains unidentified. V dropped 0 bases and J dropped 6 bases, with 13 bases sitting between them. CDR1 MNHEY and CDR2 SVGAGI come from the germline V gene. There are 15 residues in the CDR3. The chain has TRBV6-5 and TRBJ2-3; D is unresolved. Sequenced here: PBMCs, mostly from graft donor cells, sampled 360 days after TCRalphabeta/CD19-depleted stem cell transplant. The receptor was derived from a male patient aged 10-17 years who had a stem cell transplant for acute lymphoblastic leukemia, so the T cells may come from the graft donor. Here the CDR3 DNA reads TGTGCCAGCAGTTACTCGCTAGGTTCGTTCGATACGCAGTATTTT. Its translation is CASSYSLGSFDTQYF.